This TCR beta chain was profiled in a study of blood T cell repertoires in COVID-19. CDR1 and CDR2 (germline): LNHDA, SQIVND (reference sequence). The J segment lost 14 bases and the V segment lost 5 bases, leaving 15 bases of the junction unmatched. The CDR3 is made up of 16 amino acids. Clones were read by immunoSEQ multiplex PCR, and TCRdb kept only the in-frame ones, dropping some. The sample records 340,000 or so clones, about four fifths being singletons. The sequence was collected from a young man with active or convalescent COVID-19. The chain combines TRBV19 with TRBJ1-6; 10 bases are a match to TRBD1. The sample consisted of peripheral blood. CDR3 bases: TGTGCCAGTAGTTTTCCCGGGACAGGGGTCTCCGGGACCCTCCACTTT. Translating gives CASSFPGTGVSGTLHF.